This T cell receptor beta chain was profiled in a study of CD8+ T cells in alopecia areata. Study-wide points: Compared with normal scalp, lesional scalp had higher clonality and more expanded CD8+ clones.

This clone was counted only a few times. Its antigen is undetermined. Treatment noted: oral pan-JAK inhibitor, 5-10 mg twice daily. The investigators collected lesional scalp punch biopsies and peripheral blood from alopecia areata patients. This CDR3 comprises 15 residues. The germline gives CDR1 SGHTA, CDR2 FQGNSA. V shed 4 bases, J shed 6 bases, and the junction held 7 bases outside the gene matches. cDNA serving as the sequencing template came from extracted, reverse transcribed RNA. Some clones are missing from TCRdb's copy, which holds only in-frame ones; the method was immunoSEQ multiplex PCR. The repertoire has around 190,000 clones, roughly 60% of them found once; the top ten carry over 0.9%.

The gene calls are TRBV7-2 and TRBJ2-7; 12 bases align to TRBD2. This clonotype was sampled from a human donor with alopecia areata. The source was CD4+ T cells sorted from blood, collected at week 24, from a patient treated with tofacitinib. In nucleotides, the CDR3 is TGTGCCAGCAGCTCTTCTAGCGGGGGGGCAGCCGAGCAGTACTTC. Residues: CASSSSSGGAAEQYF. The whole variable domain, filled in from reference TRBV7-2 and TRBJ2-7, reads GAGVSQSPSNKVTEKGKDVELRCDPISGHTALYWYRQSLGQGLEFLIYFQGNSAPDKSGLPSDRFSAERTGGSVSTLTIQRTQQEDSAVYLCASSSSSGGAAEQYFGPGTRLTVT.